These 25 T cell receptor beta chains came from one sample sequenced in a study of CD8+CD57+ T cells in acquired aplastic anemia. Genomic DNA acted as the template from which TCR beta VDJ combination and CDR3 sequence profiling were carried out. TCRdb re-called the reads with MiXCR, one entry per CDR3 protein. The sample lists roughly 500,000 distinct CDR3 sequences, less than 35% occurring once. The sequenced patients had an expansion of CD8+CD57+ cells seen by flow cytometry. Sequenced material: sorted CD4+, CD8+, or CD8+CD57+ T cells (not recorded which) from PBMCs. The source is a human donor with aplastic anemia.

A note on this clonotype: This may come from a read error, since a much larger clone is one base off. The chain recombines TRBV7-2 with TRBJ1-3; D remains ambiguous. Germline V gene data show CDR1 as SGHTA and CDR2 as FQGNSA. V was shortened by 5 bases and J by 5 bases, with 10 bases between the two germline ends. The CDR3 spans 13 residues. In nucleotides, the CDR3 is TGTGCCAGCAGCCCAGGCCTGAGAAACACCATATATTTT. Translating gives CASSPGLRNTIYF.

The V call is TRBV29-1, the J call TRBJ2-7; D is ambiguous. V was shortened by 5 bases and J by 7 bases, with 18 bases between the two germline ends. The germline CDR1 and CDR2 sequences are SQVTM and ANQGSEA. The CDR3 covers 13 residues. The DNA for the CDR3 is TGCAGCGTTTCCGTCGTCGGGCACAATGAGCAGTACTTC. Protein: CSVSVVGHNEQYF.

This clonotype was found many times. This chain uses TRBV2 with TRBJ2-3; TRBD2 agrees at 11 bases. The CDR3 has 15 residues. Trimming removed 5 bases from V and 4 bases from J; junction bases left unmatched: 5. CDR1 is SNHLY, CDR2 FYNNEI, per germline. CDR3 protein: CASSFTSGSSDTQYF. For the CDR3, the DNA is TGTGCCAGCAGTTTTACTAGCGGGAGTTCAGATACGCAGTATTTT.

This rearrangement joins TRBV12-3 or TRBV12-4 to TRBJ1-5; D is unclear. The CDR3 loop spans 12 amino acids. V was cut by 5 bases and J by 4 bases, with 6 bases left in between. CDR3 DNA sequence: TGTGCCAGCAGTCCTAGGAATCAGCCCCAGCATTTT. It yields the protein CASSPRNQPQHF.

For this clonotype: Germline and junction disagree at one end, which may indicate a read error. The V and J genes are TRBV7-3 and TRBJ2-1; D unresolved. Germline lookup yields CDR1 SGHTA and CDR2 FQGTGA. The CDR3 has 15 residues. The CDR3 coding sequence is TGTCCCAGCAGCTTAAGTTCGGCGGAATACAATGAGCAGTTCTTC. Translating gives CPSSLSSAEYNEQFF.

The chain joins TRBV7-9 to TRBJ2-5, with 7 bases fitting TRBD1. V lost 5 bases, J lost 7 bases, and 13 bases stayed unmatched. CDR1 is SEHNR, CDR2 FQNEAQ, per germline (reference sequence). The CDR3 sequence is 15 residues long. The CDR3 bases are TGTGCCAGCAGCCGTAGGGACAGCCTCCCGGGGACCCAGTACTTC. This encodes CASSRRDSLPGTQYF.

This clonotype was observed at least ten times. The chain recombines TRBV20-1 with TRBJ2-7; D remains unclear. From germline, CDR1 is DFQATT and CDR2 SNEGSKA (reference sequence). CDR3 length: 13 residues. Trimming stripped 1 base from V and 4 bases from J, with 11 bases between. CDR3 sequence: CSARGGRPYEQYF. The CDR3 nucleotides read TGCAGTGCTAGAGGGGGTAGGCCGTACGAGCAGTACTTC.

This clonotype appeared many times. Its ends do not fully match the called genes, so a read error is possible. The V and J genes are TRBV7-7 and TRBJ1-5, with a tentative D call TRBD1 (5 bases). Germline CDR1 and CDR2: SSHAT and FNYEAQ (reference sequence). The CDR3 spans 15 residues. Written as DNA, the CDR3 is TGTGCTAGCAGCTTCGACCAGGGCTTCAATCAGCCCCAGCATTTT. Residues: CASSFDQGFNQPQHF.

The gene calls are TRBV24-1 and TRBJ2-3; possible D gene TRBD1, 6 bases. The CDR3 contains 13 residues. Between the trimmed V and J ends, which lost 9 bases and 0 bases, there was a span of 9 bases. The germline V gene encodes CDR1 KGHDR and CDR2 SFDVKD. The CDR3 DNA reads TGTGCCACCGGGACACCAAGCACAGATACGCAGTATTTT. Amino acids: CATGTPSTDTQYF.

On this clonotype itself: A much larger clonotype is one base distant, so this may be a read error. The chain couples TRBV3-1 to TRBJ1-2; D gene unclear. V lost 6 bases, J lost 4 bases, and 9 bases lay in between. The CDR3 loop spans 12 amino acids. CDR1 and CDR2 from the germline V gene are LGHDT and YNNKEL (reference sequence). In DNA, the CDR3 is TGTGCCAGCAGACCCCCGGCCTATGGCTACACCTTC. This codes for CASRPPAYGYTF.

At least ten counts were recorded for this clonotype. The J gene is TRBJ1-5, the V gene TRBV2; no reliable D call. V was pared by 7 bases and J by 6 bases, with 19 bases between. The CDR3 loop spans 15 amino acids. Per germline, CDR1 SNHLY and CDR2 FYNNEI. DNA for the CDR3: TGTGCCAGCACTTTGAGCCCCGAGATGGGTCAGCCCCAGCATTTT. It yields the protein CASTLSPEMGQPQHF.

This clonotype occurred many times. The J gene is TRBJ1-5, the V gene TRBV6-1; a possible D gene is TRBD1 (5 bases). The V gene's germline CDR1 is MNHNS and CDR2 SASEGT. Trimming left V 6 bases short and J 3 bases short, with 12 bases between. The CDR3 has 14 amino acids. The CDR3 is CASRDPGNNQPQHF. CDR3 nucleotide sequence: TGTGCCAGCAGGGACCCAGGGAACAATCAGCCCCAGCATTTT.

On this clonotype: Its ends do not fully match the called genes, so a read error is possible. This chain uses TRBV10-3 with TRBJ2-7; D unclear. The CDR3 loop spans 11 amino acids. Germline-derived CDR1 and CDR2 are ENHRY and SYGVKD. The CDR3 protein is CASSVRVEQYF. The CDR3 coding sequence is TGTGCCAGCAGTGTAAGGGTAGAGCAGTACTTC.

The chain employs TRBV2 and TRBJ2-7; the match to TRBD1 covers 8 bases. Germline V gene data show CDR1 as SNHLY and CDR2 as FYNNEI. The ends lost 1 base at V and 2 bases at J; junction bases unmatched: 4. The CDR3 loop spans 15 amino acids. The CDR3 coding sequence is TGTGCCAGCAGTGAAGGGACAGGGATGGCCTACGAGCAGTACTTC. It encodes CASSEGTGMAYEQYF.

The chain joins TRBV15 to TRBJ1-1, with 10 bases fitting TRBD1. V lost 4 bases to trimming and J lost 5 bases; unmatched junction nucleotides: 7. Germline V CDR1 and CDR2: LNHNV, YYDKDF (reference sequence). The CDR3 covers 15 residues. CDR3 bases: TGTGCCACCAGCAATCCAGGGACAGGGGAGACTGAAGCTTTCTTT. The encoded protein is CATSNPGTGETEAFF.

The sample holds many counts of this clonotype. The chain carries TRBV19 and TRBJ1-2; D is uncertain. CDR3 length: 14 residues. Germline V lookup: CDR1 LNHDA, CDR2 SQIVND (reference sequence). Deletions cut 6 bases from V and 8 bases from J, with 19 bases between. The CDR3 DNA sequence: TGTGCCAGTAGCACCTCACCTGACTTGCGCGGCTACACCTTC. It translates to CASSTSPDLRGYTF.

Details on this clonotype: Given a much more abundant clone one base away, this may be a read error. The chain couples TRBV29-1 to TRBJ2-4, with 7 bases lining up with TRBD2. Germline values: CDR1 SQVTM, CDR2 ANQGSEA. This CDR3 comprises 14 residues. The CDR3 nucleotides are TGCAGCGTTGAAAGCCGACTAGCCAAAAGCATTCAGTACTTC. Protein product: CSVESRLAKSIQYF.

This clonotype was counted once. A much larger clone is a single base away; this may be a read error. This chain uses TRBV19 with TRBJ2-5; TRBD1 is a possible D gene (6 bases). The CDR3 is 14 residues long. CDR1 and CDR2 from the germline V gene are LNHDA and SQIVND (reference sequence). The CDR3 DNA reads TGTGCCAGTAGCATTACAGGGCGCCAAGCGACCCAGTACTTC. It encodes CASSITGRQATQYF.

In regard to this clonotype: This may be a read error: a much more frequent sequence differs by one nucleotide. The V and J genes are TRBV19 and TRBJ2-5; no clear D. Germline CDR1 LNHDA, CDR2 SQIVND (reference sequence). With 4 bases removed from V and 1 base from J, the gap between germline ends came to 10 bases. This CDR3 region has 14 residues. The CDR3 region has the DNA TGTGCCAGTAGTAATTCGTCGGTCCAAGAGACCCAGTACTTC. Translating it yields CASSNSSVQETQYF.

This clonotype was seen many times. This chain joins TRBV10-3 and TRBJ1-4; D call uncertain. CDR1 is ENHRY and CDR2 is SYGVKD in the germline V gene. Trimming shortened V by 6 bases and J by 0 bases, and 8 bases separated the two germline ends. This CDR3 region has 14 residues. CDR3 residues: CAISPIATNEKLFF. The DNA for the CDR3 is TGTGCCATCAGCCCGATTGCAACTAATGAAAAACTGTTTTTT.

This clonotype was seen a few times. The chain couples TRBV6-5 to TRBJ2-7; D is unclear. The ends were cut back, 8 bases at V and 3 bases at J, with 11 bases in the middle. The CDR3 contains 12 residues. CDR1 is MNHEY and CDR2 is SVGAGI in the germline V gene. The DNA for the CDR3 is TGTGCCAGCGGGTACGAGTACTACGAGCAGTACTTC. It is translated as CASGYEYYEQYF.

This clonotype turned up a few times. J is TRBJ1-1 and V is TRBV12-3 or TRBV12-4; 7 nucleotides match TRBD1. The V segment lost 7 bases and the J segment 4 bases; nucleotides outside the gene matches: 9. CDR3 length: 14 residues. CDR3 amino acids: CASTPSDRSTEAFF. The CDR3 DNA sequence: TGTGCCAGCACCCCGTCGGACAGGAGCACTGAAGCTTTCTTT.

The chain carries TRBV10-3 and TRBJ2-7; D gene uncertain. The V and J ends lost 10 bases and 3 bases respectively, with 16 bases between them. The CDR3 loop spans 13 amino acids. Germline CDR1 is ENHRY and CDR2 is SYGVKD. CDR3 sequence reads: CASRIRRGYEQYF. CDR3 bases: TGTGCCAGCCGGATACGGAGAGGCTACGAGCAGTACTTC.

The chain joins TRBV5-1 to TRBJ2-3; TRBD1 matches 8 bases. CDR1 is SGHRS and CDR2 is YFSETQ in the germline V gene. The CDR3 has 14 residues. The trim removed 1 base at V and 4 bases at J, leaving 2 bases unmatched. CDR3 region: CASSLPGGADTQYF. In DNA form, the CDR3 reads TGCGCCAGCAGCTTGCCAGGGGGCGCAGATACGCAGTATTTT.

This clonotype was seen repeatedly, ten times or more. The CDR3 region is CATSDAGTGFDEQFF. The DNA of the CDR3 is TGTGCCACCAGTGATGCCGGGACAGGGTTCGATGAGCAGTTCTTC. This rearrangement joins TRBV24-1 to TRBJ2-1, with TRBD1 matching over 9 bases. There are 15 residues in the CDR3. With V trimmed by 3 bases and J by 8 bases, 7 bases remained unmatched. The germline V gene encodes CDR1 KGHDR and CDR2 SFDVKD.